These 15 T cell receptor beta chains were sequenced from one sample in a study of technical replicates of blood from a handful of donors. Only in-frame clones appear in the TCRdb table, and some are missing; sequencing was by immunoSEQ multiplex PCR. The data show around 98,000 clones, nearly 97% seen once. Source material: T cells isolated from PBMCs. The source of these receptors is a human donor in good health.

The chain joins TRBV12-5 to TRBJ2-2; 11 nucleotides match TRBD2. The germline CDR1 and CDR2 sequences are LGHNT and FRNRAP. With 5 bases clipped from V and 6 bases from J, the junction kept 8 bases outside the gene matches. CDR3 length: 16 residues. The CDR3 loop reads CASGPVLAGEAGELFF. The CDR3 DNA sequence: TGTGCTAGTGGTCCCGTACTAGCGGGGGAAGCCGGGGAGCTGTTTTTT.

V usage is TRBV5-1 and J usage is TRBJ1-3; D call uncertain. CDR3 size: 15 residues. Trimming left V 0 bases short and J 0 bases short, with 7 bases between. Germline V gives CDR1 SGHRS, CDR2 YFSETQ. This CDR3 is CASSLVADSGNTIYF. In DNA form, the CDR3 reads TGCGCCAGCAGCTTGGTGGCGGACTCTGGAAACACCATATATTTT.

The chain employs TRBV9 and TRBJ1-2, with 7 nucleotides matching TRBD1. Germline assignment: CDR1 SGDLS and CDR2 YYNGEE. The CDR3 extends over 15 amino acids. Germline trimming cut 4 bases from V and 0 bases from J; bases unmatched to any gene: 6. The CDR3 region has the DNA TGTGCCAGCAGCCCCGGGACAGTCTCTAACTATGGCTACACCTTC. The encoded protein is CASSPGTVSNYGYTF.

V usage is TRBV25-1 and J usage is TRBJ1-3, with D possibly being TRBD1 (5 bases). This CDR3 region has 12 residues. Germline loops: CDR1 MGHDK, CDR2 SYGVNS. Trimming pared 3 bases from V and 8 bases from J, leaving 8 bases between. The CDR3 DNA is TGTGCCAGCAGTGACAGGGCCGACACCATATATTTT. Its translation: CASSDRADTIYF. The whole variable domain, filled in from reference TRBV25-1 and TRBJ1-3, reads EADIYQTPRYLVIGTGKKITLECSQTMGHDKMYWYQQDPGMELHLIHYSYGVNSTEKGDLSSESTVSRIRTEHFPLTLESARPSHTSQYLCASSDRADTIYFGEGSWLTVV.

Only one count was recorded for this clone. This CDR3 reads CASSLRVIAGGYTGELFF. The DNA for the CDR3 is TGTGCCAGCAGTTTAAGGGTTATTGCGGGGGGCTACACCGGGGAGCTGTTTTTT. V is TRBV28 and J is TRBJ2-2; 8 bases match TRBD2. V gave up 2 bases and J gave up 3 bases; unmatched junction bases: 11. The CDR3 totals 18 residues. Per germline, CDR1 MDHEN and CDR2 SYDVKM.

This clone occurred once. The chain carries TRBV20-1 and TRBJ2-5; D possibly corresponds to TRBD2 (5 bases). The CDR3 has 11 residues. V lost 3 bases and J 5 bases, leaving 7 bases between the germline ends. Germline V gene data show CDR1 as DFQATT and CDR2 as SNEGSKA (reference sequence). This CDR3 reads CSARPGETQYF. The CDR3 bases are TGCAGTGCTAGGCCGGGGGAGACCCAGTACTTC.

The chain employs TRBV30 and TRBJ1-2; no definite D call. Germline V gene data show CDR1 as GTSNPN and CDR2 as SVGIG (reference sequence). The length of the CDR3 is 14 residues. V lost 1 base and J lost 8, with 17 bases in between. The DNA of the CDR3 is TGTGCCTGGAGTGGTCCCGGTCTCGGGGAAGGCTACACCTTC. Translating it yields CAWSGPGLGEGYTF.

The gene calls are TRBV5-5 and TRBJ1-4; 8 bases line up with TRBD1. CDR1 and CDR2 from the germline V gene are SGHKS and YYEKEE (reference sequence). Unmatched junction bases numbered 5, after V lost 4 bases and J lost 3 bases. This CDR3 is built from 15 residues. Written as DNA, the CDR3 is TGTGCCAGCAGCGAGCAGGGGGCCTCTAATGAAAAACTGTTTTTT. Amino acid sequence: CASSEQGASNEKLFF.

The CDR3: CASTNTGNLETQYF. In DNA form, the CDR3 reads TGTGCCAGCACAAACACAGGGAATTTGGAGACCCAGTACTTC. The chain couples TRBV14 to TRBJ2-5; D perhaps matches TRBD1 (6 bases). Trimming pared 7 bases from V and 5 bases from J, leaving 17 bases between. Germline V CDR1 and CDR2: SGHDN, FVKESK. There are 14 residues in the CDR3.

The J gene is TRBJ1-2, the V gene TRBV6-1; no definite D call. Trimming took 1 base from V and 0 from J, leaving 9 bases between them. Looked up from germline, CDR1 is MNHNS and CDR2 is SASEGT. This CDR3 has 15 amino acids. The chain's CDR3 is CASSEDVGTNYGYTF. As DNA, the CDR3 is TGTGCCAGCAGTGAAGACGTCGGGACTAACTATGGCTACACCTTC.

This chain uses TRBV9 with TRBJ2-1, with 10 nucleotides matching TRBD1. Trimming at V came to 0 bases and at J to 4 bases, leaving 13 bases not matched to a gene. This CDR3 spans 19 amino acids. From germline, CDR1 is SGDLS and CDR2 YYNGEE. The CDR3 is CASSVVGVGTGERYNEQFF. The CDR3 nucleotides are TGTGCCAGCAGCGTAGTTGGGGTCGGGACAGGGGAGAGGTACAATGAGCAGTTCTTC.

V is TRBV5-1 and J is TRBJ2-2, with 7 bases aligning to TRBD2. The CDR3 spans 15 residues. After removal of 5 bases from V and 2 bases from J, the junction contained 6 bases not matched to a gene. The germline gives CDR1 SGHRS, CDR2 YFSETQ. The CDR3 spells CASSFGTTNTGELFF. The CDR3 DNA is TGCGCCAGCAGTTTCGGGACTACCAACACCGGGGAGCTGTTTTTT.

The chain combines TRBV30 with TRBJ1-5, with 8 bases that match TRBD1. V lost 0 bases and J lost 1; bases outside the gene matches: 11. Germline assignment: CDR1 GTSNPN and CDR2 SVGIG (reference sequence). The CDR3 extends over 18 amino acids. The CDR3 reads CAWSVVRGHGGSNQPQHF. CDR3 in DNA: TGTGCCTGGAGTGTGGTCAGGGGGCATGGGGGGAGCAATCAGCCCCAGCATTTT. The variable domain in full, with the rest retrieved from reference TRBV30 and TRBJ1-5, is SQTIHQWPATLVQPVGSPLSLECTVEGTSNPNLYWYRQAAGRGLQLLFYSVGIGQISSEVPQNLSASRPQDRQFILSSKKLLLSDSGFYLCAWSVVRGHGGSNQPQHFGDGTRLSIL.

The V and J genes are TRBV5-1 and TRBJ2-2, with TRBD1 identical over 8 bases. The V and J ends lost 4 bases and 1 base, in that order; junction bases with no gene match: 6. The CDR3 runs to 16 residues. CDR1 SGHRS and CDR2 YFSETQ come from the germline V gene. The CDR3 nucleotides read TGCGCCAGCAGCATTTTAGGGACAGGGAACACCGGGGAGCTGTTTTTT. Its translation: CASSILGTGNTGELFF.

V is TRBV12-5 and J is TRBJ1-5; TRBD1 aligns across 7 bases. CDR1 and CDR2 from the germline V gene are LGHNT and FRNRAP. V gave up 6 bases and J gave up 0 bases; unmatched junction bases: 5. This CDR3 is 15 amino acids long. The chain's CDR3 is CASGPGTDSNQPQHF. The DNA for the CDR3 is TGTGCTAGTGGCCCCGGGACAGATAGCAATCAGCCCCAGCATTTT.